This T cell receptor beta chain was identified in a study of graft-versus-host responses after intestinal transplantation. Across the whole study: Each recipient received a multivisceral, liver-intestinal, or isolated intestinal graft.

Study results and limitations: The authors found GvH clones in recipient marrow, some appearing first in ileum or blood. Graft-donor T cell macrochimerism in patients accompanied high graft-versus-host to host-versus-graft clonal ratios in allografts.

Libraries were prepared by immunoSEQ multiplex PCR; TCRdb keeps only in-frame clonotypes and omits some of them. The sample has around 33,000 clones; around 95% are singletons. With regard to this clone: The target antigen is unknown.

This receptor was taken from a human patient who received an intestinal transplant, so some T cells may come from the graft donor. The specimen was PBMCs, collected 16 days after intestinal transplant.

The chain's CDR3 is CASTLAWGNEQFF. In nucleotides, the CDR3 is TGTGCCAGCACCCTTGCGTGGGGCAATGAGCAGTTCTTC. The chain carries TRBV27 and TRBJ2-1; D unclear. Trimming shortened V by 7 bases and J by 6 bases, and 13 bases separated the two germline ends. This CDR3 region has 13 residues. CDR1 MNHEY and CDR2 SMNVEV come from the germline V gene (reference sequence).